Presented here are 12 T cell receptor beta chains from one specimen sequenced in a study of chemoradiotherapy in HPV16-positive cancers. Data came from immunoSEQ multiplex PCR; TCRdb stores just in-frame clones and leaves some out. The table has 6,500 to 10,000 clones, roughly 89% seen once. Sequencing used blood, obtained from a patient who underwent chemoradiotherapy. The receptor set was obtained from a human donor with HPV-associated anogenital cancer.

V and J are TRBV4-1 and TRBJ1-4; D gene uncertain. V was trimmed by 1 base and J by 3 bases, leaving 9 bases between them. The CDR3 is 15 amino acids. In germline, CDR1 is MGHRA, CDR2 YSYEKL. The chain's CDR3 is CASSQGTAANEKLFF. In DNA, the CDR3 is TGCGCCAGCAGCCAAGGTACGGCGGCTAATGAAAAACTGTTTTTT.

This clone was counted once. CDR3: CASSLGQGGSGQPQHF. In DNA, the CDR3 is TGCGCCAGCAGCCTTGGACAGGGAGGTTCAGGTCAGCCCCAGCATTTT. V is TRBV4-1 and J is TRBJ1-5; 8 bases fit TRBD1. J was trimmed by 6 bases and V by 4 bases; bases with no gene match: 11. Germline CDR1 reads MGHRA; CDR2 reads YSYEKL. The CDR3 extends over 16 amino acids.

The chain carries TRBV9 and TRBJ1-5, with D hard to call. The V gene's germline CDR1 is SGDLS and CDR2 YYNGEE. The V gene lost 5 bases and the J gene lost 0 bases, with 9 bases spanning the gap. The CDR3 extends over 14 amino acids. The CDR3 DNA is TGTGCCAGCAGTTCCGTCCATAGCAATCAGCCCCAGCATTTT. Protein product: CASSSVHSNQPQHF.

This clone occurred a few times. The J gene is TRBJ2-7, the V gene TRBV27, with a weak D call TRBD1 (6 bases). Looked up from germline, CDR1 is MNHEY and CDR2 is SMNVEV (reference sequence). There are 13 residues in the CDR3. Trimming removed 4 bases at V and 6 bases at J, with 13 bases between. The CDR3 region is CASSSGVWGEQYV. CDR3 DNA: TGTGCCAGCAGTTCAGGGGTTTGGGGCGAGCAGTACGTC.

The chain combines TRBV7-2 with TRBJ2-3, with 8 bases matching TRBD2. Germline values: CDR1 SGHTA, CDR2 FQGNSA. Unmatched junction bases numbered 3, after V lost 3 bases and J lost 1 base. The CDR3 contains 15 residues. CDR3 sequence: CASSFHSGGTDTQYF. CDR3 DNA sequence: TGTGCCAGCAGCTTCCATAGCGGGGGCACAGATACGCAGTATTTT.

The chain carries TRBV19 and TRBJ2-7; no clear D gene. From germline, CDR1 is LNHDA and CDR2 SQIVND (reference sequence). V lost 10 bases, J lost 7 bases, and 20 bases lay in between. This CDR3 comprises 13 residues. CDR3 loop: CATSTGPVREQYF. The CDR3 bases are TGTGCCACCTCCACCGGGCCAGTGAGAGAGCAGTACTTC.

The V call is TRBV6-5, the J call TRBJ1-6, with D perhaps matching TRBD1 (6 bases). The germline CDR1 and CDR2 sequences are MNHEY and SVGAGI. Trimming left V 10 bases short and J 0 bases short, with 10 bases between. The CDR3 length is 14 residues. CDR3 nucleotide sequence: TGTGCCACCCAACAGGGCTCCTATAATTCACCCCTCCACTTT. Protein: CATQQGSYNSPLHF.

The chain is built from TRBV19 and TRBJ1-5, with a weak D call TRBD1 (6 bases). Trimming left V 5 bases short and J 3 bases short, with 11 bases between. The CDR3 sequence is 14 residues long. CDR1 and CDR2 from the germline V gene are LNHDA and SQIVND (reference sequence). The chain's CDR3 is CASSPRGNNQPQHF. DNA of the CDR3: TGTGCCAGTAGTCCCAGGGGCAACAATCAGCCCCAGCATTTT.

This clone has more than one count but fewer than ten. The chain employs TRBV28 and TRBJ1-2; D remains ambiguous. CDR3 length: 12 amino acids. V was trimmed by 7 bases and J by 6 bases, leaving 12 bases between them. Germline values: CDR1 MDHEN, CDR2 SYDVKM. CDR3 in amino acids: CASNFGVDGYTF. The CDR3 coding sequence is TGTGCCAGCAATTTTGGGGTGGATGGCTACACCTTC.

The rearrangement joins TRBV19 to TRBJ1-3; D gene unclear. This CDR3 is built from 13 residues. Between the trimmed V and J ends, which lost 4 bases and 0 bases, there was a span of 4 bases. Germline V lookup: CDR1 LNHDA, CDR2 SQIVND (reference sequence). The chain's CDR3 is CASSRNSGNTIYF. In DNA, the CDR3 is TGTGCCAGTAGTAGGAACTCTGGAAACACCATATATTTT.

J is TRBJ1-2 and V is TRBV11-2, with D uncertain. CDR1 is SGHAT and CDR2 is FQNNGV in the germline V gene. Deletions cut 0 bases from V and 8 bases from J, with 16 bases between. This CDR3 contains 15 residues. The CDR3: CASSLDSGLQPGYTF. DNA of the CDR3: TGTGCCAGCAGCTTAGACTCGGGTCTTCAGCCGGGCTACACCTTC.

In this sample, this clone turned up a few times. The rearrangement uses TRBV6-1 and TRBJ2-2; no definite D call. V was shortened by 4 bases and J by 0 bases, with 6 bases between the two germline ends. The germline gives CDR1 MNHNS, CDR2 SASEGT. This CDR3 has 14 amino acids. Written as DNA, the CDR3 is TGTGCCAGCAGTGGTCTAGCGAACACCGGGGAGCTGTTTTTT. Amino acids: CASSGLANTGELFF.